This record covers a single T cell receptor beta chain. The record originates from a study of cytomegalovirus exposure and HLA in healthy donors. This CDR3 spans 14 amino acids. The germline V and J ends were trimmed by 5 bases and 4 bases, with 14 bases remaining between them. Germline V gene lookup returns CDR1 MNHEY and CDR2 SMNVEV (reference sequence). PCR was performed using 60 Vbeta and 13 Jbeta primers. TCRdb's copy holds only in-frame clones and misses some; the assay was immunoSEQ multiplex PCR. The table shows approximately 130,000 clones, with 75% occurring only once. Sample: PBMCs. The chain employs TRBV27 and TRBJ2-5, with D tentatively TRBD2 (7 bases). The TCR originated in a man aged 25-45 years in good health and CMV-seronegative. CDR3 residues: CASSLGGGGETQYF. CDR3 coding DNA: TGTGCCAGCAGTCTCGGGGGAGGGGGAGAGACCCAGTACTTC.